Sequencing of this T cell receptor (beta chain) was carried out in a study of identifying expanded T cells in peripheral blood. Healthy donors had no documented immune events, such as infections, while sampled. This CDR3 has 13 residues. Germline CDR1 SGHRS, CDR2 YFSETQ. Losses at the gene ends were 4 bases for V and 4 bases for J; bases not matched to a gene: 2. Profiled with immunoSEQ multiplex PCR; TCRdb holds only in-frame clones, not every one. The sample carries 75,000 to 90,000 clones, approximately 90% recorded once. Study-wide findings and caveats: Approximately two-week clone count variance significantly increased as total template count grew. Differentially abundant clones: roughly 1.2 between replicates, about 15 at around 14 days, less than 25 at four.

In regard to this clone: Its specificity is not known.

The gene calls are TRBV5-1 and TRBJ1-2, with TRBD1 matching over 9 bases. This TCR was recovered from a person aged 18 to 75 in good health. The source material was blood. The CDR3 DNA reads TGCGCCAGCAGCGAGGACAGGGGCTATGGCTACACCTTC. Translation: CASSEDRGYGYTF.